This T cell receptor (beta chain) was captured in a study of cytomegalovirus exposure and HLA in healthy donors. Findings and caveats of the study: A later analysis found that most CMV-associated TCR beta chains appeared HLA-restricted. Certain indistinguishable V segments, among them TRBV6-2 and TRBV6-3, were excluded. CMV serostatus was the sole immune exposure data available.

Trimming removed 0 bases at V and 1 base at J, with 13 bases between. The germline V gene has CDR1 SGHRS and CDR2 YFSETQ. The CDR3 has 16 residues. A word on this clone: What it binds is not known.

This PCR relied on a set of 60 Vbeta primers and 13 Jbeta primers. Under the authors' procedure: A later analysis tallied 87 million or so unique TCR beta chains, about 12 million of them shared. Assay: immunoSEQ multiplex PCR; the TCRdb copy retains only in-frame clones and omits some. From that table come the V and J calls and clone size; the DNA was used to work out D and trimming. The sample holds roughly 120,000 clones; approximately 83% are singletons and the top ten take more than 1.5%. The chain employs TRBV5-1 and TRBJ1-1; tentative D call: TRBD1 (6 bases). The clonotype comes from a man aged 35 to 55 in good health and CMV-seronegative. Input material: PBMCs. The CDR3 bases are TGCGCCAGCAGCTTGGTGGGTTGGGACAAGAACACTGAAGCTTTCTTT. It translates to CASSLVGWDKNTEAFF. Full variable domain (missing parts from reference TRBV5-1 and TRBJ1-1): KAGVTQTPRYLIKTRGQQVTLSCSPISGHRSVSWYQQTPGQGLQFLFEYFSETQRNKGNFPGRFSGRQFSNSRSEMNVSTLELGDSALYLCASSLVGWDKNTEAFFGQGTRLTVV.